These T cell receptor beta chains were read from a single sample in a study of siplizumab effects on memory and regulatory T cells. Using immunoSEQ multiplex PCR, the repertoire was profiled, and TCRdb retains in-frame clones only, with some absent. The sample lists fewer than 11,000 clones; 46% were seen once. Antigens for these TCRs are unknown. The sample comprised CFSE-low (dividing) CD4+ T cells sorted from an allogeneic mixed lymphocyte reaction. These receptors were taken from a human donor in good health; the cells came from an allogeneic mixed lymphocyte reaction. Both conserved end residues are trimmed from each CDR3.

V,J,CDR3
TRBV7-2,TRBJ1-2,ASSLEGAYGYT
TRBV30,TRBJ2-5,AWTGTPQETQY
TRBV5-1,TRBJ2-1,ASSSHTVVFEQF
TRBV30,TRBJ1-2,AWSQGGNYGYT
TRBV5-1,TRBJ2-1,ASSLASWSNNEQF
TRBV18,TRBJ2-1,ASSPGQGVENEQF
TRBV28,TRBJ1-1,ASRPRDRPTEAF
TRBV4-2,TRBJ2-5,ASSQGVETQY
TRBV5-6,TRBJ2-7,ASSQGLFIYEQY
TRBV30,TRBJ1-3,AWSRGTQGNTIY
TRBV18,TRBJ1-1,ASSQGVRNTEAF
TRBV27,TRBJ1-2,ASRDRYRGGYT
TRBV10-2,TRBJ2-1,ASSRTGTGGYEQF
TRBV19,TRBJ2-7,ASSIMSGSSYEQY
TRBV10-3,TRBJ2-7,AIRGDQGTYEQY
TRBV5-3,TRBJ1-2,ARSMVTSRTGICGYT
TRBV9,TRBJ2-1,ASSVATLSDNEQF
TRBV30,TRBJ1-5,AWSTELNQPQH
TRBV18,TRBJ1-1,ASSHNTGSFLPF
TRBV5-1,TRBJ2-1,ASSPRTGPRREQF
TRBV11-2,TRBJ2-1,ASSLASGRANEQF
TRBV28,TRBJ1-5,ASSPQGARGNQPQH
TRBV15,TRBJ1-3,ATSRDLSGAYTIY
TRBV19,TRBJ1-3,ASSPEWAGNTIY
TRBV5-6,TRBJ2-3,ASSLVADTQY
TRBV7-2,.,ASQRDTYYEQY
TRBV14,TRBJ2-1,ASSQARSVNEQF
TRBV28,TRBJ2-7,ASTQRVGEQY
TRBV5-1,TRBJ2-7,ASRESGTYSYEQY
TRBV20-1,TRBJ1-5,SASRNQPQH
TRBV29-1,TRBJ2-7,SVGPTRRGTGHYEQY
TRBV6-6,TRBJ2-7,ASRGGGPVSSEQY
TRBV2,TRBJ2-1,ARRSNSGGNEQF
TRBV6-1,TRBJ2-7,ASSDNWGKSSYKQY
TRBV2,TRBJ2-5,ASSGLAGTQY
TRBV5-1,TRBJ2-1,ASSGGAWTSGSGNEQF
TRBV2,TRBJ2-4,ASSLTTLGHRGNIQY
TRBV11-2,TRBJ1-2,ASSFPGLNYGYT
TRBV10-2,TRBJ1-3,ASRQDVFGNTIY
TRBV2,TRBJ2-3,ASSMGLAITDTQY
TRBV11-3,TRBJ1-1,ASSLDSTNTEAF